This record covers a single T cell receptor (beta chain). Its antigen remains unknown. Data came from immunoSEQ multiplex PCR; TCRdb stores just in-frame clones and leaves some out. This table holds about 130,000 clones, roughly 77% found once. Time point denoted: week 11, during vaccination. The study gave 300 ug of mutant IDH1 20-mer peptide per vaccine dose, with topical imiquimod. This sample stems from a study of a mutant IDH1 vaccine in newly diagnosed glioma. The study's findings and limits: Among top peripheral T cell clonotypes, changes seemed unrelated to pseudoprogression.

The CDR3 has 18 amino acids. V was pared by 3 bases and J by 2 bases, with 6 bases of the junction left unmatched. Germline V gene data show CDR1 as LNHNV and CDR2 as YYDKDF (reference sequence). This receptor was obtained from a middle-aged man with glioma. The sequences come from PBMCs, collected from a glioma patient whose treatment included an IDH1 peptide vaccine. J is TRBJ2-1 and V is TRBV15, with 14 bases matching TRBD2. CDR3: CATSSGTSGGRAYNEQFF. CDR3 in DNA: TGTGCCACCAGCAGTGGGACTAGCGGGGGACGAGCCTACAATGAGCAGTTCTTC.